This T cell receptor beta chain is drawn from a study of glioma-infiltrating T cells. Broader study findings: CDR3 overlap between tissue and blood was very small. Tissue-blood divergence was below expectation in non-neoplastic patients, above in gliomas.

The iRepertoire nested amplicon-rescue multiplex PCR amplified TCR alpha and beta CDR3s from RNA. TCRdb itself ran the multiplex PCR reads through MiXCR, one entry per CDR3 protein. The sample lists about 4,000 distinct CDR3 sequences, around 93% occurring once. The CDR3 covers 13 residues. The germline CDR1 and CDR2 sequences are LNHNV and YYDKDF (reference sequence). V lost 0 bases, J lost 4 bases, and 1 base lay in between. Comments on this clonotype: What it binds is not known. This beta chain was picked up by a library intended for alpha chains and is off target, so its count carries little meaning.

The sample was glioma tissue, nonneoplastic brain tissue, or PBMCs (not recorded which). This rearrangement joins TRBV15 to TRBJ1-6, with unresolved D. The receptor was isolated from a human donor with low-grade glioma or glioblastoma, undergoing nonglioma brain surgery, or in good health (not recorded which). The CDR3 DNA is TGTGCCACCAGCAGAGAGTATAATTCACCCCTCCACTTT. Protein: CATSREYNSPLHF.